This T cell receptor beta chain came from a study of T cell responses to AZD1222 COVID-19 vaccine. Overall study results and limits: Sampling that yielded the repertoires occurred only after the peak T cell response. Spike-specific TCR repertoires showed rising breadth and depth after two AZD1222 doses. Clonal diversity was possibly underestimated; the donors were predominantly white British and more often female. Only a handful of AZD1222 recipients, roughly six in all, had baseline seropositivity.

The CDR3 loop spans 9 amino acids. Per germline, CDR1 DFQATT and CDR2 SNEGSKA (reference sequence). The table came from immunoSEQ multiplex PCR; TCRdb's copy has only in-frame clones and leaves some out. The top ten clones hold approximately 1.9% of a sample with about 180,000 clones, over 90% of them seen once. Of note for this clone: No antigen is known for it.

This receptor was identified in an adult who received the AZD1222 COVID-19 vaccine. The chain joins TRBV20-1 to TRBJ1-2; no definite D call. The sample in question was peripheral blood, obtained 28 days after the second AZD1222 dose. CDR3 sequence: CRGPYGYTF. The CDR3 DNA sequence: TGCAGAGGCCCCTATGGCTACACCTTC.